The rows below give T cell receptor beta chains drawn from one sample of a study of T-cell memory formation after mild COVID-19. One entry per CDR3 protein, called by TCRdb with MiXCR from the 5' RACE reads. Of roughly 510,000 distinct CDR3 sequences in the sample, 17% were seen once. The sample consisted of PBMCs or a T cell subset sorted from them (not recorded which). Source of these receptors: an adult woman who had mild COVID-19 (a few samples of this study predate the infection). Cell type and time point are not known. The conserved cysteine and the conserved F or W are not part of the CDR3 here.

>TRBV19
ASSYHGQGNNSPLH
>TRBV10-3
AISESGVGYEQY
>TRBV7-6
ASSLGQGRGDEQF
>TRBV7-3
ASSSSRRGGENTEAF
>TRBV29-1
SVEGGTGGASTDTQY
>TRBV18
ASSDSLRETQY
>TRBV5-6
ASSWDRRSQETQY
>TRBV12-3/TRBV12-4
ASSLGSGQLHNEQF
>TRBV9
ASTPFSGTSNTEAF
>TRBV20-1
CARNRTGNTEAF
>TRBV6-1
ASTLRTGDEKLF
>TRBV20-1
SASRAGEGDNEQF
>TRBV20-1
SAREPRWAGTQY
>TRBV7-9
ASNLLRVSDTQY
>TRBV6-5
ASRPGTGGTYTQY
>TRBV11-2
ASSLPGGPYEQY
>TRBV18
ASSPGQGGFGYGYT
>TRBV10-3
AIKSAGEETQY
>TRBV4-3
ASSQLRLRDSWDSPLH
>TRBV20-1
SAGAADGYTDTQY
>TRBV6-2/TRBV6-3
ASSGTSGSFTDTQY
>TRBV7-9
ASSPGTGDIYNEQF
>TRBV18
ASSLAAGVDYGYT
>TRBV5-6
ASGTGSTEAF
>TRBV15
ATSRVGGAYNIQY
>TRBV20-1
SARDLRWGNTEAF
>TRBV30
AWSGTVSNQPQH
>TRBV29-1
SVESGAVAQY
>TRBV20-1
SASGQRKAEAF
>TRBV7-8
ASSSFSGRAPYEQY
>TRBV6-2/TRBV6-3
ASSYSPGRVSNQPQH
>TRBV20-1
SAEQREVRGETQY
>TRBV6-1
ASTKTWRDLETQY
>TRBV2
ASSNDRVLTNEKLF
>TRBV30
AWSIANRDIQY
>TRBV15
ATSTKGLNQPQH
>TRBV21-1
ASSTGVPWGLNTEAF
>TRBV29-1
SAARGDTQY
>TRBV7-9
ASSSTRVANQPQH
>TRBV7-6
ASSLVIPRMAGGEETQY
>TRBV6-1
ASSDPTGRDAF
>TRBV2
ASSKRTSGRNEQF
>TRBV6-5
ASRRLAGAWRSGTDTQY
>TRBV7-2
ASSLELAGATGELF
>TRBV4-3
ASSQAPTGAYGYT
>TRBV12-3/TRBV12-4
ASSQSRGTQY
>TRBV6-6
ASSYRRWNTEAF
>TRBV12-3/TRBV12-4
ASSFNQNTEAF
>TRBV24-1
ATSDSSGRPEETQY